Listed here are 12 T cell receptor beta chains from one sample, sequenced in a study of blood T cell repertoires in COVID-19 (dated by TCRdb to the early 2020s). Libraries came from the immunoSEQ multiplex PCR assay. TCRdb's version of the immuneACCESS table is confined to in-frame rearrangements and falls short of the full clone set. An unresolved V gene accounts for under half of the shortfall where checked; the remainder is of unknown origin. This sample has about 330,000 clones in its table, and approximately 88% of those were observed once. The ten largest account for roughly 9.9% of the sample. Sequencing was carried out using peripheral blood. The source is a young man with COVID-19, enrolled during active disease.

A remark on this clone: Other DNA sequences in this specimen translate into the identical CDR3. The chain couples TRBV4-3 to TRBJ1-4; D gene unclear. Germline V CDR1 and CDR2: LGHNA, YSLEER. CDR3 length: 13 residues. The V gene lost 0 bases and the J gene lost 11 bases, with 10 bases spanning the gap. For the CDR3, the DNA is TGCGCCAGCAGCCAAGATCGGAGGGAGAAACTGTTTTTT. It codes for CASSQDRREKLFF.

The chain joins TRBV6-5 to TRBJ2-3, with D maybe TRBD1 (5 bases). The CDR3 length is 14 residues. V was clipped by 3 bases and J by 3 bases, with 10 bases between them. Germline CDR1 reads MNHEY; CDR2 reads SVGAGI. The CDR3: CASSYLGVTDTQYF. The CDR3 bases are TGTGCCAGCAGTTATCTAGGGGTGACAGATACGCAGTATTTT.

This clone was seen a single time. V and J are TRBV7-2 and TRBJ1-2; D is possibly TRBD1 (5 bases). Deletions cut 4 bases from V and 3 bases from J, with 12 bases between. CDR1 is SGHTA and CDR2 is FQGNSA in the germline V gene. The CDR3 has 14 residues. CDR3 DNA sequence: TGTGCCAGCAGCTACGTGGGGCAGGACTATGGCTACACCTTC. It encodes CASSYVGQDYGYTF.

J is TRBJ1-6 and V is TRBV5-1; no reliable D call. Germline CDR1 and CDR2: SGHRS and YFSETQ. V shed 0 bases and J shed 0 bases, with 16 bases lying between them. The CDR3 contains 19 residues. DNA for the CDR3: TGCGCCAGCAGCTTGGCCGGGTTTGTGGGGAGCTCCTATAATTCACCCCTCCACTTT. This sequence encodes CASSLAGFVGSSYNSPLHF.

The chain employs TRBV28 and TRBJ1-4; possibly TRBD1 for D (5 bases). The CDR3 contains 15 residues. V was pared by 5 bases and J by 8 bases, with 18 bases between. Germline assignment: CDR1 MDHEN and CDR2 SYDVKM. The CDR3 region is CASSAAGGGREKLFF. The CDR3 bases are TGTGCCAGCAGTGCTGCGGGGGGTGGTAGAGAAAAACTGTTTTTT.

The genes are TRBV15 and TRBJ2-7; 8 nucleotides align to TRBD1. The germline gives CDR1 LNHNV, CDR2 YYDKDF (reference sequence). Trimming cost V 3 bases and J 6 bases; bases outside gene matches: 4. The CDR3 has 13 residues. In nucleotides, the CDR3 is TGTGCCACCAGCAGGGACAGGGTCGGCGAGCAGTACTTC. Translation gives CATSRDRVGEQYF.

This chain connects TRBV9 to TRBJ2-3; the D gene is possibly TRBD1 (5 bases). This CDR3 region has 15 residues. V lost 3 bases, J lost 2 bases, and 13 bases lay in between. Germline loops: CDR1 SGDLS, CDR2 YYNGEE. CDR3 residues: CASSAQGSLTDTQYF. The CDR3 bases are TGTGCCAGCAGCGCCCAGGGCAGCCTCACAGATACGCAGTATTTT.

The gene calls are TRBV19 and TRBJ1-5; D not resolved. V was pared by 2 bases and J by 6 bases, with 14 bases between. CDR1 LNHDA and CDR2 SQIVND come from the germline V gene (reference sequence). The CDR3 runs 15 residues. The CDR3 loop is CASSIFTGRSQPQHF. CDR3 nucleotide sequence: TGTGCCAGTAGTATATTTACCGGGAGGAGTCAGCCCCAGCATTTT. The whole variable domain, remainder taken from reference TRBV19 and TRBJ1-5, is DGGITQSPKYLFRKEGQNVTLSCEQNLNHDAMYWYRQDPGQGLRLIYYSQIVNDFQKGDIAEGYSVSREKKESFPLTVTSAQKNPTAFYLCASSIFTGRSQPQHFGDGTRLSIL.

The chain combines TRBV30 with TRBJ1-5, with D possibly being TRBD1 (5 bases). Germline CDR1 GTSNPN, CDR2 SVGIG (reference sequence). The V end lost 7 bases, the J end lost 4 bases, and 20 bases lay between the germline ends. This CDR3 has 15 residues. CDR3 bases: TGTGCCTACGGGGGATTACGGGCGTTTAATCAGCCCCAGCATTTT. Translated, it gives CAYGGLRAFNQPQHF.

The rearrangement uses TRBV9 and TRBJ1-6; 10 positions agree with TRBD1. Germline lookup yields CDR1 SGDLS and CDR2 YYNGEE. The CDR3 spans 14 residues. J was trimmed by 9 bases and V by 2 bases; bases with no gene match: 2. CDR3 sequence reads: CASSVTGGGSPLHF. CDR3 DNA: TGTGCCAGCAGCGTGACAGGGGGCGGTTCACCCCTCCACTTT. Full variable domain (missing parts from reference TRBV9 and TRBJ1-6): DSGVTQTPKHLITATGQRVTLRCSPRSGDLSVYWYQQSLDQGLQFLIQYYNGEERAKGNILERFSAQQFPDLHSELNLSSLELGDSALYFCASSVTGGGSPLHFGNGTRLTVT.

The V and J genes are TRBV6-5 and TRBJ2-7; possible D gene TRBD1, 6 bases. CDR3 size: 11 residues. Per the germline V gene, CDR1 is MNHEY and CDR2 is SVGAGI. V shed 7 bases and J shed 5 bases, with 9 bases lying between them. The CDR3 DNA follows: TGTGCCAGCATCGGGACACACGAGCAGTACTTC. The encoded protein is CASIGTHEQYF.

V is TRBV21-1 and J is TRBJ1-5. TRBV21-1 is listed as a pseudogene. CDR3 length: 19 residues. The CDR3 DNA follows: TGTGCCAGCAGCAAAGAGGTGGGGGGGGGCAGGGTTGGTAATCAGCCCCAGCATTTT. Translating it yields CASSKEVGGGRVGNQPQHF.